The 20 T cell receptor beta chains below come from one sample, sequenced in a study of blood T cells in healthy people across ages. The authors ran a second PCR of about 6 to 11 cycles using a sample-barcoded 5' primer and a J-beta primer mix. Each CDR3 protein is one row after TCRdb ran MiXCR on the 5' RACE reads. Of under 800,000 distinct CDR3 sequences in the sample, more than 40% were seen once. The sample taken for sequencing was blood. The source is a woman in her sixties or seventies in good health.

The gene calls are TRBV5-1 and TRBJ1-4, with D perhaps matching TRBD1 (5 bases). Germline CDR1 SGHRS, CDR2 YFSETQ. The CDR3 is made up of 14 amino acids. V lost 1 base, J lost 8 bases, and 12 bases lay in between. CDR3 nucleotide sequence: TGCGCCAGCAGCTTGACAGGCCAGGGCGAAAAACTGTTTTTT. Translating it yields CASSLTGQGEKLFF.

CDR3 DNA sequence: TGTGCCATCAGTGAGCAGGGGTTTACCAAAAACATTCAGTACTTC. Residues: CAISEQGFTKNIQYF. The chain is built from TRBV10-3 and TRBJ2-4; a possible D gene is TRBD1 (6 bases). Germline values: CDR1 ENHRY, CDR2 SYGVKD. The germline V and J ends were trimmed by 2 bases and 2 bases, with 10 bases remaining between them. CDR3 size: 15 residues.

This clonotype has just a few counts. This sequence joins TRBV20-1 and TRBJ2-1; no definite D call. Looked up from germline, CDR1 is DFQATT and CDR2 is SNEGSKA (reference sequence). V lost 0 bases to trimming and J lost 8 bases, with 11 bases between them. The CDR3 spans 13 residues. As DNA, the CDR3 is TGCAGTGCTAGAGAAGGTATAGTCGATGAGCAGTTCTTC. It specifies CSAREGIVDEQFF.

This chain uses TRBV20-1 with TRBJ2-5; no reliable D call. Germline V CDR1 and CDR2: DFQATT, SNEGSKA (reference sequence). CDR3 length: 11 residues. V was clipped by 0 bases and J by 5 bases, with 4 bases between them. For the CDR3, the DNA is TGCAGTGCTAGAGAATGGGAGACCCAGTACTTC. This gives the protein CSAREWETQYF.

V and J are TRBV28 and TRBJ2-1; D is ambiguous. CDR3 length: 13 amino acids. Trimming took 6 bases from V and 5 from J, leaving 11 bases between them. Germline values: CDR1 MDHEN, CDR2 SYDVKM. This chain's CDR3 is CASRNGRDNEQFF. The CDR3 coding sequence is TGTGCCAGCAGAAATGGCCGAGACAATGAGCAGTTCTTC.

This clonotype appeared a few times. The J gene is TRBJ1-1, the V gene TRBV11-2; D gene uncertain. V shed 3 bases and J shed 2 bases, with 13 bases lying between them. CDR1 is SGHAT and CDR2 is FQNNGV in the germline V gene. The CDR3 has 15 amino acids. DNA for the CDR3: TGTGCCAGCAGCTTGGGCGGCGGAGGTAACACTGAAGCTTTCTTT. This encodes CASSLGGGGNTEAFF.

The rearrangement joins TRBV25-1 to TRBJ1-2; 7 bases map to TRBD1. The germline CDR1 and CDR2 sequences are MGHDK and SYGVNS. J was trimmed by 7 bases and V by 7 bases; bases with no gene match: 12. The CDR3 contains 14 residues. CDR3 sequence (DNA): TGTGCCAGCACTGAGGGCAGGGGGGGGGGTGGCTACACCTTC. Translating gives CASTEGRGGGGYTF.

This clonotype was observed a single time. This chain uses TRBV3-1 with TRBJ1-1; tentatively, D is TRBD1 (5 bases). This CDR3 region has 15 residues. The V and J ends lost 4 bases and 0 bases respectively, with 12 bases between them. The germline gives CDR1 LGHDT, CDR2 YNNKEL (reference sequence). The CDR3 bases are TGTGCCAGCAGCCGAAGCTCGGGGCTGAACACTGAAGCTTTCTTT. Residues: CASSRSSGLNTEAFF.

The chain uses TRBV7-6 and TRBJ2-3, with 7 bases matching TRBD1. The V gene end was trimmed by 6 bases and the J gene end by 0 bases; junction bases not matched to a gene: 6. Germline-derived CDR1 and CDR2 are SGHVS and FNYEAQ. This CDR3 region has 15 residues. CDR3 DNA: TGTGCCAGCAGTAGGGACAGCTTTAGCACAGATACGCAGTATTTT. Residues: CASSRDSFSTDTQYF.

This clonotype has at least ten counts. The CDR3 protein is CASSQDRDRDYGYTF. CDR3 nucleotide sequence: TGCGCCAGCAGCCAAGACCGGGACAGGGACTATGGCTACACCTTC. This rearrangement joins TRBV4-1 to TRBJ1-2, with TRBD1 identical over 9 bases. V dropped 0 bases and J dropped 3; count of bases not matched to a gene: 2. Germline assignment: CDR1 MGHRA and CDR2 YSYEKL. The length of the CDR3 is 15 residues.

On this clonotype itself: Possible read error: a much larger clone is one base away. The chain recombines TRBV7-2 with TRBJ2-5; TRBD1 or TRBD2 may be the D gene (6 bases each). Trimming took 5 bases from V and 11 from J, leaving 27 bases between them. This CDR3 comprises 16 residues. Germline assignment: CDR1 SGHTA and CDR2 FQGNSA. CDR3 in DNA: TGTGCCAGCAGCGGGGGGCTAGGACCCTCCTACAATGAGCAGTACTTC. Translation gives CASSGGLGPSYNEQYF.

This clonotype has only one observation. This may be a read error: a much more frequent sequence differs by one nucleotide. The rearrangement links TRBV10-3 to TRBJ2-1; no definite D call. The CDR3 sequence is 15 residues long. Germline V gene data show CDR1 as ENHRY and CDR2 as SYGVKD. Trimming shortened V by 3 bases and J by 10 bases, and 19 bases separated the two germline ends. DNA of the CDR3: TGTGCCATCAGTGATAGCCAGGCCCCTACCGGCGAGCAGTTCTTC. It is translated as CAISDSQAPTGEQFF.

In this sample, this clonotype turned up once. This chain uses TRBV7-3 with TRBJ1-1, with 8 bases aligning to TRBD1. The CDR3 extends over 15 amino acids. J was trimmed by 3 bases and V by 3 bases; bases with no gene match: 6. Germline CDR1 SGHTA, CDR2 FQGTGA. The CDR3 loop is CASSFSGTGDTEAFF. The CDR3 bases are TGTGCCAGCAGCTTTTCCGGGACAGGCGACACTGAAGCTTTCTTT.

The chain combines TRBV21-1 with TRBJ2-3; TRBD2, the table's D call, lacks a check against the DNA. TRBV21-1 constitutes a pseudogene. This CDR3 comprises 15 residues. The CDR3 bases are TGTGCCAGCACCAAGGAAGCGGGGCTCACAGATACGCAGTATTTT. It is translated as CASTKEAGLTDTQYF.

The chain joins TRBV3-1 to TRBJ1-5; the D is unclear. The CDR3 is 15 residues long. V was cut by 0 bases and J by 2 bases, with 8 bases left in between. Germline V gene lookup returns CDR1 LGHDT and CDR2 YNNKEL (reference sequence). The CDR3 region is CASSQEGSGNQPQHF. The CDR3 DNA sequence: TGTGCCAGCAGCCAAGAGGGGAGTGGCAATCAGCCCCAGCATTTT.

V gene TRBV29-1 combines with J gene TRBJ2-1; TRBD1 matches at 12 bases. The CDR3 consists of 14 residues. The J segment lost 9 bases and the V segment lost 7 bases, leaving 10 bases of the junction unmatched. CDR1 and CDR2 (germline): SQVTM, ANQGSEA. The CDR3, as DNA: TGCAGCGGCGTCCGGGACAGGGGGCTTGGTGAGCAGTTCTTC. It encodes CSGVRDRGLGEQFF.

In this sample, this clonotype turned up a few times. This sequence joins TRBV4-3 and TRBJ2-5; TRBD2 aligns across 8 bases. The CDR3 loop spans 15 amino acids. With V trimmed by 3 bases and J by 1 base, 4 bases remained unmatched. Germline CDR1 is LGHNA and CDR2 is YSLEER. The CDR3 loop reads CASSQHTSGQETQYF. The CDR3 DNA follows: TGCGCCAGCAGCCAGCACACTAGCGGCCAAGAGACCCAGTACTTC.

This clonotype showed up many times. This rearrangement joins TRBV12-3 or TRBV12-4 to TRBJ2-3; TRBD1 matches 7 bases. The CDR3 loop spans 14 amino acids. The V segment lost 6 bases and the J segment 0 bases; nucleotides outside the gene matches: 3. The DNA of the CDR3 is TGTGCCAGCAGCCCGGGACAGAGCACAGATACGCAGTATTTT. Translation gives CASSPGQSTDTQYF.

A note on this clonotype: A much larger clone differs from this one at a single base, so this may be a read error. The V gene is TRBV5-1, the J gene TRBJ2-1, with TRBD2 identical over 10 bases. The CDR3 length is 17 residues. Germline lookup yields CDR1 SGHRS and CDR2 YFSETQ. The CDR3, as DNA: TGCGCCAGCAGCTTGAGGGCTAGCGGGGGCAGGGACAATGTGCAGTTCTTC. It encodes CASSLRASGGRDNVQFF.

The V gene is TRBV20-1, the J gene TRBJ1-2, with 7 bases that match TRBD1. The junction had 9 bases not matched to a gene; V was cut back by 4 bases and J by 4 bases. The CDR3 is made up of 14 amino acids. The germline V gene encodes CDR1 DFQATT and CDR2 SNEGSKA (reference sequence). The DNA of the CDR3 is TGCAGTGCTAATGCAGCCCAGGGGGTCTATGGCTACACCTTC. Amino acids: CSANAAQGVYGYTF.